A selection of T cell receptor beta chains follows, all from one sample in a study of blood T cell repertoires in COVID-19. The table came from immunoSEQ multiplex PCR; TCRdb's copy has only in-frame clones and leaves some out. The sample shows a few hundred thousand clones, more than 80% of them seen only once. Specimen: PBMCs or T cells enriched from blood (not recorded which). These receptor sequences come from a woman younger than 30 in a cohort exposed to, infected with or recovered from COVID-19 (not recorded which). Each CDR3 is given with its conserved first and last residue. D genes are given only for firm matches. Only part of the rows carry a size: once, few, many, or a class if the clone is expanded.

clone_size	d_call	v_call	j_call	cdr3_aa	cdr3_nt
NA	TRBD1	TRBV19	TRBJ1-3	CASSIGTGGLISGNTIYF	TGTGCCAGTAGTATCGGGACAGGGGGGCTAATCTCTGGAAACACCATATATTTT
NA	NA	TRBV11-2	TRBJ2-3	CASTLSTTAVSTDTQYF	TGTGCCAGCACCCTATCTACCACGGCGGTAAGCACAGATACGCAGTATTTT
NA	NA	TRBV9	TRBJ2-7	CASSPSGDFYEQYF	TGTGCCAGCAGTCCAAGTGGGGACTTCTACGAGCAGTACTTC
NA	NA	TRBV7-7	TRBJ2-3	CASSPFSGSEDTQYF	TGTGCTAGCAGCCCCTTTTCCGGGAGCGAAGATACGCAGTATTTT
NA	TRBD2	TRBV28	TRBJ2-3	CASSLSGLAGGPGTDTQYF	TGTGCCAGCAGTTTATCCGGACTAGCGGGGGGGCCTGGCACAGATACGCAGTATTTT
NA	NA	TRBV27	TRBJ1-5	CASKFTGDQPQHF	TGTGCCAGCAAGTTTACGGGGGATCAGCCCCAGCATTTT
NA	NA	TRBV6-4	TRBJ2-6	CASIMGHQISSGANVLTF	TGTGCCAGCATCATGGGACACCAGATAAGCTCTGGGGCCAACGTCCTGACTTTC
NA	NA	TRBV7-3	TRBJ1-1	CASSLISNTEAFF	TGTGCCAGCAGCCTAATATCGAACACTGAAGCTTTCTTT
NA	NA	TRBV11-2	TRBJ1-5	CASSLSQGYGNQPQHF	TGTGCCAGCAGCTTATCTCAGGGTTACGGCAATCAGCCCCAGCATTTT
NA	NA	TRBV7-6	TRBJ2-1	CASSPRGSYNEQFF	TGTGCCAGCAGCCCTCGAGGCTCCTACAATGAGCAGTTCTTC
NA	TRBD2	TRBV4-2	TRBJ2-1	CASSQASGGSDHNEQFF	TGTGCCAGCAGCCAAGCGTCCGGCGGGAGCGATCACAATGAGCAGTTCTTC
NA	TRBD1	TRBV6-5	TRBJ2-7	CASKDPGQGDYEQYF	TGTGCCAGCAAGGACCCGGGACAGGGGGACTACGAGCAGTACTTC
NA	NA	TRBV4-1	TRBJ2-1	CASSQEGAHEQFF	TGCGCCAGCAGCCAAGAAGGGGCCCATGAGCAGTTCTTC
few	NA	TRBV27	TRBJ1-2	CASSLSGGNGYTF	TGTGCCAGCAGTTTATCAGGGGGTAACGGCTACACCTTC
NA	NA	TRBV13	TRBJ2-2	CASSHLVINTGELFF	TGTGCCAGCAGCCACTTGGTGATAAACACCGGGGAGCTGTTTTTT
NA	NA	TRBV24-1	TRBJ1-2	CATSDSQGNGYTF	TGTGCCACCAGTGATAGTCAGGGGAATGGCTACACCTTC
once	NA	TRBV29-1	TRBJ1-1	CSASLRGGRVDTEAFF	TGCAGCGCCTCCCTAAGGGGCGGACGGGTGGACACTGAAGCTTTCTTT
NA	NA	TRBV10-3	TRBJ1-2	CAIQGNYGYTF	TGTGCCATACAGGGCAACTATGGCTACACCTTC
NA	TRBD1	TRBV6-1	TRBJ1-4	CASSEGAGGNEKLFF	TGTGCCAGCAGTGAAGGTGCAGGGGGCAATGAAAAACTGTTTTTT
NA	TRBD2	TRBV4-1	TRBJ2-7	CASSQDVSSGRDEQYF	TGCGCCAGCAGCCAAGATGTTAGTAGCGGGAGAGACGAGCAGTACTTC
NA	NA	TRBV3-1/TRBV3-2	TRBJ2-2	CASSRGTESGELFF	TGTGCCAGCAGCCGAGGCACGGAAAGCGGGGAGCTGTTTTTT
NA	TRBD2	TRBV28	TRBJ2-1	CASSLFTSGYNEQFF	TGTGCCAGCAGTTTGTTTACTAGCGGCTACAATGAGCAGTTCTTC
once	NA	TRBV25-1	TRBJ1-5	CASSELGGGNQPQHF	TGTGCCAGCAGTGAATTGGGCGGGGGCAATCAGCCCCAGCATTTT
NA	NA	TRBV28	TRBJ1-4	CASSSRSEKLFF	TGTGCCAGCAGTTCCCGGTCCGAAAAACTGTTTTTT
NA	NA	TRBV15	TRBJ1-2	CATSRAGGGVYGYTF	TGTGCCACCAGCAGGGCCGGGGGGGGTGTCTATGGCTACACCTTC
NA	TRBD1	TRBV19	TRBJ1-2	CASSRTGAYGYTF	TGTGCCAGTAGTCGGACAGGCGCATATGGCTACACCTTC
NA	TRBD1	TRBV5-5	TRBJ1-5	CASSLWGQGFRDQPQHF	TGTGCCAGCAGCTTGTGGGGACAGGGATTTCGCGATCAGCCCCAGCATTTT
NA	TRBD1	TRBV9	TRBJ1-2	CASSAGETGGVGYTF	TGTGCCAGCAGCGCAGGGGAGACAGGGGGGGTTGGCTACACCTTC
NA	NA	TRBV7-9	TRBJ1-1	CASSVLREGMNTEAFF	TGTGCCAGCAGCGTACTGAGGGAGGGGATGAACACTGAAGCTTTCTTT
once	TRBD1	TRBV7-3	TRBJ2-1	CASSPRSTGGAYNEQFF	TGTGCCAGCAGCCCCCGATCGACAGGGGGAGCCTACAATGAGCAGTTCTTC
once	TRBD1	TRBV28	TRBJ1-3	CASRTTGTGNTIYF	TGTGCCAGCAGGACGACAGGGACTGGAAACACCATATATTTT
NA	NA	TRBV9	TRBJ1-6	CASSVALDSPLHF	TGTGCCAGCAGCGTAGCTCTAGATTCACCCCTCCACTTT
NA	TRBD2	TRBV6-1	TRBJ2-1	CASSGLAGLGSYNEQFF	TGTGCCAGCAGTGGGCTAGCGGGGCTTGGGTCCTACAATGAGCAGTTCTTC
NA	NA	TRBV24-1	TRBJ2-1	CATSGVGGGSYNEQFF	TGTGCCACCAGTGGTGTGGGAGGGGGCTCCTACAATGAGCAGTTCTTC
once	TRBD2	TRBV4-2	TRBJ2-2	CASSQVSGNRIRELFF	TGTGCCAGCAGCCAAGTCAGCGGGAACAGAATTCGGGAGCTGTTTTTT
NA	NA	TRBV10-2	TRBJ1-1	CASSERGRETEAFF	TGCGCCAGCAGTGAACGAGGGAGAGAAACTGAAGCTTTCTTT
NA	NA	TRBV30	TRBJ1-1	CAWNPTGGSGNTEAFF	TGTGCCTGGAACCCAACCGGGGGATCTGGGAACACTGAAGCTTTCTTT
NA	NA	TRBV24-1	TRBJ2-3	CATSVGGTDTQYF	TGTGCCACCAGTGTCGGGGGCACAGATACGCAGTATTTT
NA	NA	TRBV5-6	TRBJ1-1	CASRPWGGWRTEAFF	TGTGCCAGCAGACCCTGGGGGGGGTGGAGGACTGAAGCTTTCTTT
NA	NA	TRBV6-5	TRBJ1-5	CASSKDRTTGRPQHF	TGTGCCAGCAGTAAGGACAGAACCACGGGGAGGCCCCAGCATTTT
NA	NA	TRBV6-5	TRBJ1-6	CASSSRTDSNSPLHF	TGTGCCAGCAGTTCCCGGACAGATTCGAATTCACCCCTCCACTTT
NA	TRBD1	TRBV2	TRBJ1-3	CASRTGSDTIYF	TGTGCCAGCAGGACAGGGAGTGACACCATATATTTT
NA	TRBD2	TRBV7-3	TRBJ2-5	CASSLGLTSGQETQYF	TGTGCCAGCAGCTTAGGCTTGACTAGCGGGCAAGAGACCCAGTACTTC
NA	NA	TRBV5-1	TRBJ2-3	CASSENTDTQYF	TGCGCCAGCAGCGAGAACACAGATACGCAGTATTTT
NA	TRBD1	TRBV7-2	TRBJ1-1	CASSFPGQGILSNTEAFF	TGTGCCAGCAGCTTCCCGGGACAGGGGATTTTATCGAACACTGAAGCTTTCTTT
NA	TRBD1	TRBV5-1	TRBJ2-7	CASSLGYGTGDANEQYF	TGCGCCAGCAGCTTGGGGTACGGGACAGGGGATGCTAACGAGCAGTACTTC
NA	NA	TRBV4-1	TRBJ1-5	CASSSRPFGSQHF	TGCGCCAGCAGCTCCCGACCCTTCGGGTCCCAGCATTTT
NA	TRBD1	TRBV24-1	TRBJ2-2	CATRGTGGPRELFF	TGTGCCACCAGGGGAACAGGGGGCCCCAGGGAGCTGTTTTTT
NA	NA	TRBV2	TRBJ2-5	CASRGSQETQYF	TGTGCCAGCAGGGGCAGCCAAGAGACCCAGTACTTC
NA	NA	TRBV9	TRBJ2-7	CASSATDSPYEQYF	TGTGCCAGCAGCGCCACTGACAGCCCCTACGAGCAGTACTTC
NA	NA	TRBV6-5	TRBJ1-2	CASSYGEGDGYTF	TGTGCCAGCAGTTACGGTGAGGGGGATGGCTACACCTTC
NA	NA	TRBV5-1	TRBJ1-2	CASSPSGGRDGYTF	TGCGCCAGCAGCCCCAGCGGGGGCAGGGATGGCTACACCTTC
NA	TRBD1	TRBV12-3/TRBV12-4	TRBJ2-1	CASSYTGDEQFF	TGTGCCAGCAGCTATACAGGGGATGAGCAGTTCTTC
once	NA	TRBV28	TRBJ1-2	CASSSQGNGYTF	TGTGCCAGCAGTTCACAGGGAAATGGCTACACCTTC
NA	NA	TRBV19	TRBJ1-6	CASSNGAPFVF	TGTGCCAGTAGTAATGGGGCCCCCTTCGTCTTT
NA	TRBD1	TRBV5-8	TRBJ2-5	CASSLGTGQETQYF	TGTGCCAGCAGCTTGGGGACAGGGCAGGAGACCCAGTACTTC
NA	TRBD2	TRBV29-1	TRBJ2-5	CSVASLAGGLETQYF	TGCAGCGTTGCCTCATTAGCGGGGGGGCTCGAGACCCAGTACTTC